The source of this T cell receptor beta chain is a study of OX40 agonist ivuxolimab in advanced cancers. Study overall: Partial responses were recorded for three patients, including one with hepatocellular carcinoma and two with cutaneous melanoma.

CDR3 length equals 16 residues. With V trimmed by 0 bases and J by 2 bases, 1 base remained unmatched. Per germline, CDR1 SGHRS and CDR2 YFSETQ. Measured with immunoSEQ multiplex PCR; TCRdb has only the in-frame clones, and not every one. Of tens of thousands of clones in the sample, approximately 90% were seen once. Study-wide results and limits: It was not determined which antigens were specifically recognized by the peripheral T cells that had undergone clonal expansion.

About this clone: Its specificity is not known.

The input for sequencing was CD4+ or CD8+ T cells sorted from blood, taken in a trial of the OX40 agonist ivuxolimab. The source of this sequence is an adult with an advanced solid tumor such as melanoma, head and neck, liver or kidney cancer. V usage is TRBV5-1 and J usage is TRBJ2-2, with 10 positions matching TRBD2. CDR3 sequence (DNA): TGCGCCAGCAGCTTGGCTAGCGGGGGTAACACCGGGGAGCTGTTTTTT. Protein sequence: CASSLASGGNTGELFF.